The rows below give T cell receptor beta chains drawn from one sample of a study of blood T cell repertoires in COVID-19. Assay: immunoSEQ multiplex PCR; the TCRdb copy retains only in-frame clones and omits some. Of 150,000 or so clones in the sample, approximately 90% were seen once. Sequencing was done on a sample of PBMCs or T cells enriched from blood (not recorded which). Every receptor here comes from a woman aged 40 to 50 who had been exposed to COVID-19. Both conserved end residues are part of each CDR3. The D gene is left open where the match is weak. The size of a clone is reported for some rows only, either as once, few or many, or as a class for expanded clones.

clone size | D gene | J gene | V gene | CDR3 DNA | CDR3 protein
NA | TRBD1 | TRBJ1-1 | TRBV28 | TGTGCCAGTTCCATGGGACAGGGGATTGGAACTTTCTTT | CASSMGQGIGTFF
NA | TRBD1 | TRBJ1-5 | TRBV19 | TGTGCCAGTAGTACCCGGACAGGCCAGGGGCAGCCCCAGCATTTT | CASSTRTGQGQPQHF
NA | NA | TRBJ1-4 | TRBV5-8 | TGTGCCAGCAGCAAAGGGGATCGTGCAACTAATGAAAAACTGTTTTTT | CASSKGDRATNEKLFF
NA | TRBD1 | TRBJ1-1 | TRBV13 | TGTGCCAGCAGCTCGGGACAGGGAGGGCCTGAAGCTTTCTTT | CASSSGQGGPEAFF
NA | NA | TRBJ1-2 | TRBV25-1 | TGTGCCAGCAGTGAAAACATCGTCTATGGCTACACCTTC | CASSENIVYGYTF
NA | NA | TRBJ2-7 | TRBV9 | TGTGCCAGCACCCTAGAGTGGGGGGAAAGCTCCTACGAGCAGTACTTC | CASTLEWGESSYEQYF
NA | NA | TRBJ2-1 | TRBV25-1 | TGTGCCAGCAGTAGAACCGGGACTCACAATGAGCAGTTCTTC | CASSRTGTHNEQFF
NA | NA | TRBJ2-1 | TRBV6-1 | TGTGCCAGCAGTGAACGGGGTACGCGGGGTTCCCCGTACAATGAGCAGTTCTTC | CASSERGTRGSPYNEQFF
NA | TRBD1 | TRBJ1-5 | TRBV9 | TGTGCCAGCAGCGTAGGACAGGGGGCGAATCAGCCCCAGCATTTT | CASSVGQGANQPQHF
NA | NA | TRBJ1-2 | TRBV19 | TGTGCCAGTAGTCTTACCGGGAGGGACTATGGCTACACCTTC | CASSLTGRDYGYTF
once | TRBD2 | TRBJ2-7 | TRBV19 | TGTGCCAGTAGTATCGCGCCGGGACTAGCGGGAGCGAAGACCATTTACGAGCAGTACTTC | CASSIAPGLAGAKTIYEQYF
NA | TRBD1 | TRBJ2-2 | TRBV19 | TGTGCCAGTAGTCGGGCCAGGGGGCGAACCGGGGAGCTGTTTTTT | CASSRARGRTGELFF
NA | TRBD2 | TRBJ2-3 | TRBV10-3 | TGTGCCATCAGGTCTGGGACTAGCGGGGGCCTCACAGATACGCAGTATTTT | CAIRSGTSGGLTDTQYF
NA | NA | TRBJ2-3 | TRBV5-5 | TGTGCCAGCAGCTTGACACAGGGTCAGGGCACAGATACGCAGTATTTT | CASSLTQGQGTDTQYF
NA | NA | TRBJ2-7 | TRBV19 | TGTGCCAGTAGCGGGTTTTCCTACGAGGAGCAGTACTTC | CASSGFSYEEQYF
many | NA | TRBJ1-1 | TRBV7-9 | TGTGCCAGCAGCCAAGATACAGGGTATGGTATCGCTGAAGCTTTCTTT | CASSQDTGYGIAEAFF
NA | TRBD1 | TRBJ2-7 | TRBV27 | TGTGCCAGCAGTTTCTCCGGGACAGGGGTCTACGAGCAGTACTTC | CASSFSGTGVYEQYF
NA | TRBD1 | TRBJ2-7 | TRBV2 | TGTGCCAGCAGGCCTCCGGGGACAGGTCCCTACGAGCAGTACTTC | CASRPPGTGPYEQYF